Given below is one TCR beta chain in context. The V end lost 0 bases, the J end lost 5 bases, and 14 bases lay between the germline ends. The CDR3 is 16 residues long. Germline V gives CDR1 MNHNS, CDR2 SASEGT. The sample belongs to a study of T cell changes during pregnancy in multiple sclerosis. Libraries were prepared by immunoSEQ multiplex PCR; TCRdb keeps only in-frame clonotypes and omits some of them. The sample carries about 100,000 clones, around nine tenths recorded once. V usage is TRBV6-1 and J usage is TRBJ2-1, with a tentative D call TRBD1 (6 bases). Sequences were derived from peripheral blood, sampled in the second trimester of pregnancy. This TCR derives from a female donor with multiple sclerosis, enrolled in a pregnancy study. The DNA for the CDR3 is TGTGCCAGCAGTGAAGCCTTCGGGACATCTAACAATGAGCAGTTCTTC. Amino acids: CASSEAFGTSNNEQFF.